This is a list of T cell receptor beta chains from one sample in a study of CD8+CD57+ T cells in acquired aplastic anemia. One entry per CDR3 protein, called by TCRdb with MiXCR from the reads. Among about 160,000 distinct CDR3 sequences listed, around 48% were seen once. Sequencing was done on a sample of sorted CD4+, CD8+, or CD8+CD57+ T cells (not recorded which) from PBMCs. These receptors came from a human donor with aplastic anemia. Each CDR3 is given with its conserved first and last residue. D genes are given only for firm matches. Clone sizes are given selectively: once, few, many, or a class where the clone is expanded.

>TRBJ2-5|TRBV18|few|TRBD1
TGTGCCAGCTCACGAGGGGGCGCAGGGGAGACCCAGTACTTC
CASSRGGAGETQYF
>TRBJ2-7|TRBV4-2|many|.
TGTGCCAGCAGCCCCCCAGCAGGGAGGTCCTACGAGCAGTACTTC
CASSPPAGRSYEQYF
>TRBJ2-3|TRBV19|many|TRBD2
TGTGCCAGTAAGTTTGCGGGGGACACAGATACGCAGTATTTT
CASKFAGDTDTQYF
>TRBJ1-4|TRBV28|.|.
TGTGCCAGCAGTTTCTCGGGGGCCGGTGAAAAACTGTTTTTT
CASSFSGAGEKLFF
>TRBJ1-3|TRBV12-3/TRBV12-4|many|TRBD1
TGTGCCAGCAGTTCCCAGGGGGCATTGGGAAACACCATATATTTT
CASSSQGALGNTIYF
>TRBJ2-2|TRBV24-1|once|TRBD1
TGTGCCACCAGTGATCAGGGACAGGGGCCCACCGGGGAGCTGTTTTTT
CATSDQGQGPTGELFF
>TRBJ1-5|TRBV2|.|TRBD1
TGTGCCAGCAGTGAACCCCTAGGACAGGGCCAGCCCCAGCATTTT
CASSEPLGQGQPQHF
>TRBJ2-5|TRBV10-3|.|.
TGTGCCATCAGTGAACCTCGGGGAGTGGGTCAAGAGACCCAGTACTTC
CAISEPRGVGQETQYF
>TRBJ2-7|TRBV19|.|.
TGTGCCAGTAGTGCAGTCGGGGCTCGTGACTACGAGCAGTACTTC
CASSAVGARDYEQYF
>TRBJ1-2|TRBV11-2|many|.
TGTGCCAGCAGCTTAGTCGTTGGAGCACCGGAGTATGGCTACACCTTC
CASSLVVGAPEYGYTF
>TRBJ2-5|TRBV10-3|.|.
TGTGCCATCAGTGAAAACGGAGAGACCCAGTACTTC
CAISENGETQYF
>TRBJ2-3|TRBV24-1|few|TRBD1
TGTGCCACCAGTGATATAGGACAGGGGCCAGATACGCAGTATTTT
CATSDIGQGPDTQYF
>TRBJ1-5|TRBV7-2|many|.
TGTGCCAGCAGCCCAGGAGGGGCTAGCAATCAGCCCCAGCATTTT
CASSPGGASNQPQHF
>TRBJ1-2|TRBV25-1|.|TRBD1
TGTGCCAGCAGCTCTACCGGCAGGGGGTTCTATGGCTACACCTTC
CASSSTGRGFYGYTF
>TRBJ1-2|TRBV28|few|TRBD1
TGTGCCAGCAGTTTCCTGGCAGGGGGCGACTATGGCTACACCTTC
CASSFLAGGDYGYTF
>TRBJ2-6|TRBV12-3/TRBV12-4|many|.
TGTGCCAGCCGCTCCGGGGCACTTGGGGCCAACGTCCTGACTTTC
CASRSGALGANVLTF
>TRBJ1-1|TRBV5-1|.|.
TGCGCCAGCAGCTTCTGGGATGCGAAGAACACTGAAGCTTTCTTT
CASSFWDAKNTEAFF
>TRBJ1-1|TRBV5-1|.|.
TGCGCCAGCAGCTTTGATGAGGGGAGTACTGAAGCTTTCTTT
CASSFDEGSTEAFF
>TRBJ1-1|TRBV20-1|.|.
TGCAGTGTCCCCCCAGGTATCACTGAAGCTTTCTTT
CSVPPGITEAFF
>TRBJ1-3|TRBV11-3|many|.
TGTGCCAGCAGCACCCGAGATCTCTCTGGAAACACCATATATTTT
CASSTRDLSGNTIYF
>TRBJ1-1|TRBV20-1|many|.
TGCAGTGCTAGAGACGCAGGTTCGAACACTGAAGCTTTCTTT
CSARDAGSNTEAFF
>TRBJ2-7|TRBV5-8|many|.
TGTGCCAGCAGCCCGATCTCCTACGAGCAGTACTTC
CASSPISYEQYF
>TRBJ2-6|TRBV10-3|.|.
TGTGCCATCAGTGAGATGTGGAGCTCTGGGGCCAACGTCCTGACTTTC
CAISEMWSSGANVLTF
>TRBJ1-2|TRBV5-1|.|TRBD1
TGCGCCAGCAGCTTGGCGGGACAGGGTGCGGGCGGCTACACCTTC
CASSLAGQGAGGYTF
>TRBJ2-5|TRBV7-6|.|.
TGTGCCAGCAGCTTGGGCACGGGTGTTGAGACCCAGTACTTC
CASSLGTGVETQYF
>TRBJ2-7|TRBV2|few|TRBD2
TGTGCCAGCAGTGAAACGTTAGCGGGAGCGGGGCAGTACTTC
CASSETLAGAGQYF
>TRBJ1-2|TRBV5-1|many|.
TGCGCCAGCAGCTCGGACAGTAGCTATGGCTACACCTTC
CASSSDSSYGYTF
>TRBJ2-1|TRBV5-1|many|.
TGCGCCAGCAGCTCAAACGGTCAAACCTACAATGAGCAGTTCTTC
CASSSNGQTYNEQFF
>TRBJ1-2|TRBV20-1|.|.
TGCAGTGCTAGCCAGGACGGCGTTCCTTTC
CSASQDGVPF
>TRBJ2-7|TRBV30|few|.
TGTGCCGCCCTGGGACACCAAAGCTCCTACGAGCAGTACTTC
CAALGHQSSYEQYF
>TRBJ2-3|TRBV19|.|.
TGTGCCAGTAGTGGTGTCGCTGGACCAGATACGCAGTATTTT
CASSGVAGPDTQYF
>TRBJ2-2|TRBV11-2|once|TRBD1
TGTGCCAGCAGCCAGGGACAGGGGAACACCGGGGAGCTGTTTTTT
CASSQGQGNTGELFF
>TRBJ1-6|TRBV7-2|.|.
TGTGCCAGCAGCTTACTGGCAGACCATTCACCCCTCCACTTT
CASSLLADHSPLHF
>TRBJ2-3|TRBV6-4|.|TRBD2
TGTGCCAGCAGTGACGGGGTAGCGGGAGACACAGATACGCAGTATTTT
CASSDGVAGDTDTQYF
>TRBJ2-1|TRBV15|.|TRBD2
TGTGCCACCAGCAGAGCGATTGGACTAGCGGACAATGAGCAGTTCTTC
CATSRAIGLADNEQFF
>TRBJ2-3|TRBV25-1|many|.
TGTGCCAGCTCGGGACTTACTAGCACAGATACGCAGTATTTT
CASSGLTSTDTQYF
>TRBJ2-7|TRBV25-1|.|.
TGTGCCAGCACCGGGACTCGAAACTCCTACGAGCAGTACTTC
CASTGTRNSYEQYF
>TRBJ2-3|TRBV20-1|many|.
TGCAGTGCTAGAGATCGGGTTGGTACGCAGTATTTT
CSARDRVGTQYF
>TRBJ2-3|TRBV10-3|.|TRBD2
TGTGCCATCGGGGGGACTAGCGGGGGCCTGGCAGATACGCAGTATTTT
CAIGGTSGGLADTQYF
>TRBJ2-2|TRBV19|few|.
TGTGCCAGTAGTCCCCAGGGAGAGGTCGGGGAGCTGTTTTTT
CASSPQGEVGELFF
>TRBJ2-5|TRBV7-9|many|TRBD2
TGTGCCAGCAGCCTTGGGACTAGCGTTCAAGAGACCCAGTACTTC
CASSLGTSVQETQYF
>TRBJ2-3|TRBV4-1|many|.
TGCGCCAGCAGCCAAGAAATCGGTATCGATACGCAGTATTTT
CASSQEIGIDTQYF
>TRBJ1-2|TRBV25-1|many|.
TGTGCCAGCAGTGAATTAGGGACCACAGGTGGCTACACCTTC
CASSELGTTGGYTF
>TRBJ2-7|TRBV10-3|few|.
TGTGCCATCAGGGAGGACAGTCCCCAGCAGTACTTC
CAIREDSPQQYF
>TRBJ2-1|TRBV11-2|.|TRBD1
TGTGCCAGCAGCTTAGGGGGGACAGGGGGCGCGGAAGAGCAGTTCTTC
CASSLGGTGGAEEQFF
>TRBJ2-1|TRBV29-1|.|.
TGCAGCGTTGAAAAACAGGGCGATGAGCAGTTCTTC
CSVEKQGDEQFF
>TRBJ2-3|TRBV4-2|few|TRBD2
TGTGCCAGCAGCCAAGATACCGCCAGCGGGGGAGGAGGAACGGATACGCAGTATTTT
CASSQDTASGGGGTDTQYF
>TRBJ1-1|TRBV9|many|.
TGTGCCAGCAGCCTGCTTTCAGGTACGAACACTGAAGCTTTCTTT
CASSLLSGTNTEAFF
>TRBJ2-7|TRBV15|few|.
TGTGCCACCAGCAGAGATAGGAGCTCCTACGAGCAGTACTTC
CATSRDRSSYEQYF
>TRBJ2-7|TRBV7-9|many|.
TGTGCCAGCAGCCCGACGGCGGAGGGTCTGTACTTC
CASSPTAEGLYF
>TRBJ2-1|TRBV5-1|many|.
TGCGCCAGCAGCTGGGGTTACCAAACTCTTAATGAGCAGTTCTTC
CASSWGYQTLNEQFF
>TRBJ2-5|TRBV2|.|.
TGTGCCAGCAGCCTCGGACAGACCAAAGAGACCCAGTACTTC
CASSLGQTKETQYF
>TRBJ1-4|TRBV5-6|many|TRBD1
TGTGCCAGCAGCGTACTAGGGACAGCCTTTCCAACTAATGAAAAACTGTTTTTT
CASSVLGTAFPTNEKLFF
>TRBJ2-1|TRBV27|.|.
TGTGCCAGCAGTTTATTGAGGGACCGGGATTTCAATGAGCAGTTCTTC
CASSLLRDRDFNEQFF
>TRBJ1-5|TRBV28|few|TRBD1
TGTGCCATTACGTCGACAGGGGCTGCCAATCAGCCCCAGCATTTT
CAITSTGAANQPQHF
>TRBJ1-2|TRBV7-9|.|.
TGTGCCAGCAGCCAAGATTTTTATGGCTACACCTTC
CASSQDFYGYTF
>TRBJ2-3|TRBV7-3|many|.
TGTGCCAGCAGCTTTGGGGGACCCGCAGATACGCAGTATTTT
CASSFGGPADTQYF
>TRBJ2-7|TRBV6-1|many|.
TGTGCCAGCAGTGCCTCGCTAGCAGTCTCCTACGAGCAGTACTTC
CASSASLAVSYEQYF
>TRBJ1-3|TRBV6-5|few|TRBD1
TGTGCCAGCAGTTACTCCGGTTCGGCAGGGGGCCTCACCATATATTTT
CASSYSGSAGGLTIYF
>TRBJ2-5|TRBV2|many|.
TGTGCCAGCGGGCCGAGTATGGGAGAGACCCAGTACTTC
CASGPSMGETQYF